This T cell receptor (beta chain) was profiled in a study of shared clonotypes between healthy human individuals. V was cut by 3 bases and J by 7 bases, with 13 bases left in between. CDR1 SGHRS and CDR2 YFSETQ come from the germline V gene. The CDR3 loop spans 14 amino acids. Per the original methods: ImmunoSEQ output lacked quality scores and full-length reads, limiting matched filtering. Assay used: immunoSEQ multiplex PCR; TCRdb lists only in-frame clones, some missing. V, J and clone size derive from that table, while D and trimming were established from the DNA sequence. The table lists about 990,000 clones, 78% of them singletons. A CD45RA-negative memory subset and a CD45RA+ naive subset were separated from the CD4+ cells.

The sequence came from a man aged 18 to 29 in good health. Some clones in this sample may be carry-over from other donors' samples. The sequenced material came from memory CD4+ T cells from PBMCs. The subset here: CD45RA-negative fraction. This chain joins TRBV5-1 and TRBJ2-2; TRBD1 might be the D (6 bases). The CDR3 coding sequence is TGCGCCAGCAGCTCCTCAGGGGTAATCGGGGAGCTGTTTTTT. Translation: CASSSSGVIGELFF.